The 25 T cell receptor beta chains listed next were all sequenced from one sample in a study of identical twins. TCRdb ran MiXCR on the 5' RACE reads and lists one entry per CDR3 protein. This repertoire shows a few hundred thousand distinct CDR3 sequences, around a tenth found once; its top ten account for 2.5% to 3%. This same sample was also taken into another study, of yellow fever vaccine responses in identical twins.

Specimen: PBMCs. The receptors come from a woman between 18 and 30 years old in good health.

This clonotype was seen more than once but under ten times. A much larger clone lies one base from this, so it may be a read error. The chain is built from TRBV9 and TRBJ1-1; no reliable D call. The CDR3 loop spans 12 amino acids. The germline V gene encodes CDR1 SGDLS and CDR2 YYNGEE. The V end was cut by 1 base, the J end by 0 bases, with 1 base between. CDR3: CASSVMNTEAFF. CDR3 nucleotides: TGTGCCAGCAGCGTAATGAACACTGAAGCTTTCTTT.

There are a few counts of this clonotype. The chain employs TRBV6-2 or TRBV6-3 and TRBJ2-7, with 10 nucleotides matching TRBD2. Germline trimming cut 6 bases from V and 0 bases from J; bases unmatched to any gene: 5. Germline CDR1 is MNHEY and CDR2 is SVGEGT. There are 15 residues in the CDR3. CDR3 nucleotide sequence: TGTGCCAGCAGCACCGGGACTAGCGCCTCCTACGAGCAGTACTTC. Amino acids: CASSTGTSASYEQYF.

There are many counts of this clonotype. Here the CDR3 DNA reads TGTGCCAGCAGCCCTCTGAATACTGGAAACACCATATATTTT. Translating it yields CASSPLNTGNTIYF. The gene calls are TRBV3-1 and TRBJ1-3; D gene unclear. The germline V and J ends were trimmed by 4 bases and 2 bases, with 9 bases remaining between them. CDR1 is LGHDT, CDR2 YNNKEL, per germline (reference sequence). This CDR3 region has 14 residues.

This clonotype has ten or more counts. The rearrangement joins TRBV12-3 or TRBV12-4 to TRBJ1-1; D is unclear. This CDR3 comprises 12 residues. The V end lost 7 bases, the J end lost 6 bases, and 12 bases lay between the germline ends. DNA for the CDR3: TGTGCCAGCAAAGCGGCAAGCCCTGAAGCTTTCTTT. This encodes CASKAASPEAFF.

The CDR3 region has the DNA TGTGCCACTACCGGCAGAACCTACAATGAGCAGTTCTTC. Its translation is CATTGRTYNEQFF. The chain couples TRBV7-6 to TRBJ2-1; D is unclear. The CDR3 is 13 residues long. CDR1 and CDR2 from the germline V gene are SGHVS and FNYEAQ. V lost 10 bases to trimming and J lost 2 bases, with 12 bases between them.

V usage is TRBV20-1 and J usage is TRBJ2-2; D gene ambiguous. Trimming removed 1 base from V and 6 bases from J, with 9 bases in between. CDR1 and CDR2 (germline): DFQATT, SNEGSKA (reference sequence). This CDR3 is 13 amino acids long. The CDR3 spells CSARGKQAGELFF. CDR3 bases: TGCAGTGCTAGAGGGAAGCAGGCCGGGGAGCTGTTTTTT.

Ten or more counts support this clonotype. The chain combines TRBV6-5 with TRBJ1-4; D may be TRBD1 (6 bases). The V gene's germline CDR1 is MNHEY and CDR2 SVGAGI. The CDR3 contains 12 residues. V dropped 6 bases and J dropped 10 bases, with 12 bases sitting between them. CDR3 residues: CASSRRGTKLFF. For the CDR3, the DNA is TGTGCCAGCAGCCGAAGGGGGACAAAACTGTTTTTT.

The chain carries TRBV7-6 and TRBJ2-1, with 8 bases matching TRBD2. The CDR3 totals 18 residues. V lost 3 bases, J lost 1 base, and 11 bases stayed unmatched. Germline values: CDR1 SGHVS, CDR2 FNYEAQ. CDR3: CASSFSGSPLSSYNEQFF. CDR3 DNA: TGTGCCAGCAGCTTCAGCGGGAGTCCGCTTTCGTCCTACAATGAGCAGTTCTTC.

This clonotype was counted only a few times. The CDR3 sequence: CASRGQGSPDTQYF. CDR3 sequence (DNA): TGTGCCAGCAGAGGACAGGGGAGCCCAGATACGCAGTATTTT. The V call is TRBV6-1, the J call TRBJ2-3; 9 bases map to TRBD1. The length of the CDR3 is 14 residues. V trimming: 6 bases; J trimming: 4 bases; junction bases outside the gene matches: 5. The V gene's germline CDR1 is MNHNS and CDR2 SASEGT.

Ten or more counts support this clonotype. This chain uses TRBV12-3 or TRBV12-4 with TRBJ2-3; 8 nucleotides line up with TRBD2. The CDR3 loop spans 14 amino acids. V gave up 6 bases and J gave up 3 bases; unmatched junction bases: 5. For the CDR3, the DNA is TGTGCCAGCAGCCCGGGACTAGAAACAGATACGCAGTATTTT. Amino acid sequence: CASSPGLETDTQYF.

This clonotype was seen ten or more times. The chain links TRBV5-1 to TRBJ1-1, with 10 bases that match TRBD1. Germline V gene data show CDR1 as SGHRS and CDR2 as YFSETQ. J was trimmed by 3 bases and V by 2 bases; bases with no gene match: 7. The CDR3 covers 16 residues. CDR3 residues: CASSLRVGTGDTEAFF. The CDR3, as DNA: TGCGCCAGCAGCTTAAGGGTCGGGACAGGGGACACTGAAGCTTTCTTT.

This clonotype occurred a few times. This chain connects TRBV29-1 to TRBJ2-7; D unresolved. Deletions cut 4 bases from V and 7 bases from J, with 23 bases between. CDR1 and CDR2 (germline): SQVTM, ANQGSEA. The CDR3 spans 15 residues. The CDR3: CSVVLWDASLSEQYF. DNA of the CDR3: TGCAGCGTTGTGTTGTGGGATGCCTCATTGTCGGAGCAGTACTTC.

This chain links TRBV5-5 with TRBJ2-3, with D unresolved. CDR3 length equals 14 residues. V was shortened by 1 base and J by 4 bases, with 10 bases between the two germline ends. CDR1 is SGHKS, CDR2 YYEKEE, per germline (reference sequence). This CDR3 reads CASSLMATADTQYF. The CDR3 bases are TGTGCCAGCAGCTTGATGGCGACCGCAGATACGCAGTATTTT. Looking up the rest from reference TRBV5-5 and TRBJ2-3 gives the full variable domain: DAGVTQSPTHLIKTRGQQVTLRCSPISGHKSVSWYQQVLGQGPQFIFQYYEKEERGRGNFPDRFSARQFPNYSSELNVNALLLGDSALYLCASSLMATADTQYFGPGTRLTVL.

This CDR3 reads CASSYSAAEGGGIETQYF. In nucleotides, the CDR3 is TGTGCCAGCAGTTACTCGGCCGCGGAAGGAGGGGGTATCGAGACCCAGTACTTC. The chain employs TRBV6-5 and TRBJ2-5, with D perhaps TRBD1 or TRBD2 (6 bases each). Germline CDR1 is MNHEY and CDR2 is SVGAGI. V lost 0 bases to trimming and J lost 5 bases, with 22 bases between them. The CDR3 is made up of 18 amino acids.

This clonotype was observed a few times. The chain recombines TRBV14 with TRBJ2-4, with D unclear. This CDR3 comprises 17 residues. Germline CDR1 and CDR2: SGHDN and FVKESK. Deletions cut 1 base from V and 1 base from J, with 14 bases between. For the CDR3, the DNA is TGTGCCAGCAGCCAAGGAGTGGAAGATTGGGCCAAAAACATTCAGTACTTC. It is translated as CASSQGVEDWAKNIQYF.

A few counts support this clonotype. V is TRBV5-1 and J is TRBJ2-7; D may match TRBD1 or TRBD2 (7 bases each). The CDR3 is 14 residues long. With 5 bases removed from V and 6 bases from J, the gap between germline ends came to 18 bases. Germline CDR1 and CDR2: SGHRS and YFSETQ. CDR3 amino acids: CASRSQGEGREQYF. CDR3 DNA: TGCGCCAGCAGGTCCCAGGGGGAGGGTCGCGAGCAGTACTTC.

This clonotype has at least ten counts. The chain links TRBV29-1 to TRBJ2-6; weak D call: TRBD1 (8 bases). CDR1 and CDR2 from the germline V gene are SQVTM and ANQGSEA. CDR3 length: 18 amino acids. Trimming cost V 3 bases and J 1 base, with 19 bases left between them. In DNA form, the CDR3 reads TGCAGCGTTGATGGCTCCCACAGGGGGGGTTCTGGGGCCAACGTCCTGACTTTC. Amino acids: CSVDGSHRGGSGANVLTF.

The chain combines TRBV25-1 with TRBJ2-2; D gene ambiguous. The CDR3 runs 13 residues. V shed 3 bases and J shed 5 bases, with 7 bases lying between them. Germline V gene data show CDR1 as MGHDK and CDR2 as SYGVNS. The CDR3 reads CASSEQTTGELFF. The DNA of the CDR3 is TGTGCCAGCAGTGAGCAGACTACCGGGGAGCTGTTTTTT.

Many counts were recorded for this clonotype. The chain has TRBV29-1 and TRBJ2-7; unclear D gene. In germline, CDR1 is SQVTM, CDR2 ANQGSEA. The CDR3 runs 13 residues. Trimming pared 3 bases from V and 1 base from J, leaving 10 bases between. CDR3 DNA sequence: TGCAGCGTTGAGCACGGCAGATCCTACGAGCAGTACTTC. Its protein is CSVEHGRSYEQYF.

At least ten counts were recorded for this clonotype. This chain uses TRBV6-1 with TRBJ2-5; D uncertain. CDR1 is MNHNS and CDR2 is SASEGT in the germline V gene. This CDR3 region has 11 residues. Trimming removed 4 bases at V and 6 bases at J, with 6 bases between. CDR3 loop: CASSGLKTQYF. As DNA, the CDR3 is TGTGCCAGCAGTGGTTTGAAGACCCAGTACTTC.

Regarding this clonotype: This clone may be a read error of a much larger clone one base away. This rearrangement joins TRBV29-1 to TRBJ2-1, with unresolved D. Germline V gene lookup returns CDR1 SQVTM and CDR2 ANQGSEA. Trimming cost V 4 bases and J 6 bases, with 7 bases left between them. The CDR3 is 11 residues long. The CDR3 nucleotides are TGCAGCGTTGGTCTATTCAATGAGCAGTTCTTC. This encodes CSVGLFNEQFF.

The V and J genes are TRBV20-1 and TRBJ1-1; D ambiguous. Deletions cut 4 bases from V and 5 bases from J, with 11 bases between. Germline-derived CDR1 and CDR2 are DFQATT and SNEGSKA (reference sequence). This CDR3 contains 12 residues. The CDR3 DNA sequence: TGCAGTGCTACAGAGATAGGGACTGAAGCTTTCTTT. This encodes CSATEIGTEAFF.

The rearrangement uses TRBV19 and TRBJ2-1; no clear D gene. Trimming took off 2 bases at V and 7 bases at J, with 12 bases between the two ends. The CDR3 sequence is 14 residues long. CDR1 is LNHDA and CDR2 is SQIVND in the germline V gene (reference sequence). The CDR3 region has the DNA TGTGCCAGTAGTATATTTGGCGTCTTGAATGAGCAGTTCTTC. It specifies CASSIFGVLNEQFF.

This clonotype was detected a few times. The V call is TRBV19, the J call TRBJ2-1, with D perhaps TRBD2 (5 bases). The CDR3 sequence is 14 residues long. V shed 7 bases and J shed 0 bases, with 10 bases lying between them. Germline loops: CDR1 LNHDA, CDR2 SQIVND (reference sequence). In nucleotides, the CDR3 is TGTGCCAGTAAAGGTGGGAGCTCCTACAATGAGCAGTTCTTC. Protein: CASKGGSSYNEQFF.

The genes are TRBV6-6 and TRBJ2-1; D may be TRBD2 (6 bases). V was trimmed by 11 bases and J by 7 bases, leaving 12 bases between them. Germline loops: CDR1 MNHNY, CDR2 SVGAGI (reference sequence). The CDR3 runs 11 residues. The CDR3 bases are TGTGCCGCCGGGGCGGGGAATGAGCAGTTCTTC. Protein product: CAAGAGNEQFF.